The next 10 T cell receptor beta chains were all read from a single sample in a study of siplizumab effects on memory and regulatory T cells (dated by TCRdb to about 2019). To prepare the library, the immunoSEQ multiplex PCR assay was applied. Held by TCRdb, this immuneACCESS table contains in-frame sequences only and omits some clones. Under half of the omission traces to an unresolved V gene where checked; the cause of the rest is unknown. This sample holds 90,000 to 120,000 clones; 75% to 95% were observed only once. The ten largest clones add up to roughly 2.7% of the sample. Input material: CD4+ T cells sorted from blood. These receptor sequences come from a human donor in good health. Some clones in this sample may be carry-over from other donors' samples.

CDR3 sequence (DNA): TGTGCCAGCAAAGAAGAACCGAACACTGAAGCTTTCTTT. Translating it yields CASKEEPNTEAFF. V gene TRBV6-1 combines with J gene TRBJ1-1; D not resolved. The CDR3 is made up of 13 amino acids. Germline V gene sequence: CDR1 MNHNS, CDR2 SASEGT. V was pared by 7 bases and J by 1 base, with 10 bases between.

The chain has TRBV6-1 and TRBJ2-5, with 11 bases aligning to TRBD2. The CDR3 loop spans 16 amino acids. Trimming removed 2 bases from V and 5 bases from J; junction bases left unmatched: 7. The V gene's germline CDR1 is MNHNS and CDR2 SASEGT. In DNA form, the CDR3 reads TGTGCCAGCAGTGAAATGATAGCGGGAGGGTTTGAGACCCAGTACTTC. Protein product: CASSEMIAGGFETQYF.

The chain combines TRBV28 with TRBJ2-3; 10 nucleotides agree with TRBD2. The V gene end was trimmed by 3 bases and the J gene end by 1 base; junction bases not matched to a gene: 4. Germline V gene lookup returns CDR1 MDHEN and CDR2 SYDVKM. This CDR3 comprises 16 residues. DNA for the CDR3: TGTGCCAGCAGTTTTAGTACTAGCGGGGGCACAGATACGCAGTATTTT. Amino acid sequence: CASSFSTSGGTDTQYF.

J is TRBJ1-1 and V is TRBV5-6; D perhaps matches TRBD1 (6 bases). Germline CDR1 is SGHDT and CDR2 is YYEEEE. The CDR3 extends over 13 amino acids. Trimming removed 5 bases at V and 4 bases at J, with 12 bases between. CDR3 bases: TGTGCCAGCAGTAACAGGGTCAGCACTGAAGCTTTCTTT. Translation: CASSNRVSTEAFF.

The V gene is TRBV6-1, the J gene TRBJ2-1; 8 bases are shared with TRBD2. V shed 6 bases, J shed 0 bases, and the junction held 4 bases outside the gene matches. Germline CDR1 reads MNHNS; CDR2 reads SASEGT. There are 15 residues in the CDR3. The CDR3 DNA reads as TGTGCCAGCAGAGTTAGCGGGAACTCCTACAATGAGCAGTTCTTC. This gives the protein CASRVSGNSYNEQFF.

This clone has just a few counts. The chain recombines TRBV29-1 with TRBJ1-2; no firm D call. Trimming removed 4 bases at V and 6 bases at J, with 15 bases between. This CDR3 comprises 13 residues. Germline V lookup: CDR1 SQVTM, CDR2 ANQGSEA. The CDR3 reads CSVVRESTDGYTF. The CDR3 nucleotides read TGCAGCGTTGTGAGGGAAAGCACAGATGGCTACACCTTC. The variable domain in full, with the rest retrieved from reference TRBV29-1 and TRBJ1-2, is SAVISQKPSRDICQRGTSLTIQCQVDSQVTMMFWYRQQPGQSLTLIATANQGSEATYESGFVIDKFPISRPNLTFSTLTVSNMSPEDSSIYLCSVVRESTDGYTFGSGTRLTVV.

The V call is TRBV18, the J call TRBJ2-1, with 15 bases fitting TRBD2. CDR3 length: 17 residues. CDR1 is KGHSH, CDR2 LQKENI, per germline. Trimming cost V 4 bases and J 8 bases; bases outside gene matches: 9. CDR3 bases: TGTGCCAGCTCACATGGCGGACTAGCGGGAGGGTTCGATGAGCAGTTCTTC. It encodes CASSHGGLAGGFDEQFF.

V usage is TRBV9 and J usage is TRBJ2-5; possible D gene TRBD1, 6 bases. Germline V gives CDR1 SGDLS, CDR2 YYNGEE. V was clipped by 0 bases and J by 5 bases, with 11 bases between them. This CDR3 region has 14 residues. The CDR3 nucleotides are TGTGCCAGCAGCGTAGGGACAGCGCTTGAGACCCAGTACTTC. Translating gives CASSVGTALETQYF.

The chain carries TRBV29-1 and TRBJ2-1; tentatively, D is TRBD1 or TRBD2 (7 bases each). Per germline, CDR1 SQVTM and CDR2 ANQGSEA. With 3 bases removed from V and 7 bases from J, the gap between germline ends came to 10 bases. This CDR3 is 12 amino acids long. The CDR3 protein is CSVDRGGNEQFF. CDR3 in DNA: TGCAGCGTTGACAGGGGGGGTAATGAGCAGTTCTTC.

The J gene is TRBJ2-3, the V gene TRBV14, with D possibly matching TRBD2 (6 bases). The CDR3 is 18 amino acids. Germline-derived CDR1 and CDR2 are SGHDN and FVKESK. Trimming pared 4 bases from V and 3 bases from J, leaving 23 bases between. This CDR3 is CASSRRVGPGRTTDTQYF. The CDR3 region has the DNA TGTGCCAGCAGCCGAAGAGTAGGTCCGGGGAGGACTACAGATACGCAGTATTTT.